The 20 T cell receptor beta chains reported below all come from one sample, sequenced in a study of cytotoxic CD8 clonotypes in ibrutinib-treated CLL. The table came from immunoSEQ multiplex PCR; TCRdb's copy has only in-frame clones and leaves some out. The sample has 250,000 to 350,000 clones, roughly three quarters seen once; the top ten hold around 6%. Material: PBMCs, obtained at disease progression, from a patient treated with ibrutinib. These receptors came from a human donor with chronic lymphocytic leukemia.

The chain is built from TRBV28 and TRBJ2-7; TRBD2 matches at 8 bases. The CDR3 runs to 14 residues. Trimming removed 3 bases from V and 0 bases from J; junction bases left unmatched: 1. Germline V gene data show CDR1 as MDHEN and CDR2 as SYDVKM. DNA for the CDR3: TGTGCCAGCAGTTTTGGGACTAGCTCCTACGAGCAGTACTTC. Its translation is CASSFGTSSYEQYF.

The rearrangement uses TRBV5-4 and TRBJ1-2; D may be TRBD1 (5 bases). Trimming removed 1 base from V and 8 bases from J, with 12 bases in between. The CDR3 is made up of 13 amino acids. Germline-derived CDR1 and CDR2 are SGHNT and YYREEE (reference sequence). CDR3 in amino acids: CASSLIGARGYTF. Here the CDR3 DNA reads TGTGCCAGCAGCTTGATAGGGGCGAGGGGCTACACCTTC.

The chain joins TRBV5-1 to TRBJ2-5; no reliable D call. Germline V gene data show CDR1 as SGHRS and CDR2 as YFSETQ. The V end was cut by 7 bases, the J end by 4 bases, with 20 bases between. This CDR3 has 15 residues. CDR3: CASDPLGISGETQYF. Written as DNA, the CDR3 is TGCGCCAGCGACCCATTAGGGATATCCGGAGAGACCCAGTACTTC.

The rearrangement links TRBV5-8 to TRBJ2-7, with 9 bases identical to TRBD1. The CDR3 has 16 amino acids. The germline CDR1 and CDR2 sequences are SGHTS and YDEGEE. V gave up 0 bases and J gave up 3 bases; unmatched junction bases: 7. The CDR3 DNA is TGTGCCAGCAGCTTGGATATACAGGGGGCCAACTACGAGCAGTACTTC. It encodes CASSLDIQGANYEQYF.

This clone appeared once. The chain couples TRBV2 to TRBJ2-7; 11 nucleotides match TRBD2. Germline V gene sequence: CDR1 SNHLY, CDR2 FYNNEI. The CDR3 loop spans 13 amino acids. Losses at the gene ends were 8 bases for V and 0 bases for J; bases not matched to a gene: 0. CDR3 nucleotides: TGTGCCAGCCTAGCGGGGGGCTCCTACGAGCAGTACTTC. Translated: CASLAGGSYEQYF.

The chain links TRBV25-1 to TRBJ2-1, with D tentatively TRBD2 (6 bases). The germline V gene encodes CDR1 MGHDK and CDR2 SYGVNS. Trimming removed 4 bases from V and 8 bases from J, with 15 bases in between. The CDR3 spans 14 residues. The chain's CDR3 is CASSGKGGGYEQFF. DNA of the CDR3: TGTGCCAGCAGTGGGAAGGGAGGTGGGTATGAGCAGTTCTTC.

The chain employs TRBV10-3 and TRBJ2-6; no reliable D call. The germline CDR1 and CDR2 sequences are ENHRY and SYGVKD. V lost 6 bases and J 0 bases, leaving 15 bases between the germline ends. This CDR3 spans 17 amino acids. This CDR3 is CAISAPGFSSGANVLTF. CDR3 bases: TGTGCCATCAGCGCACCCGGGTTTAGCTCTGGGGCCAACGTCCTGACTTTC.

This chain joins TRBV27 and TRBJ2-3; D remains ambiguous. The CDR3 is 13 amino acids. Germline CDR1 is MNHEY and CDR2 is SMNVEV (reference sequence). V gave up 5 bases and J gave up 5 bases, with 11 bases separating them. DNA of the CDR3: TGTGCCAGCAGTCTAGTTCCCGGAGATACGCAGTATTTT. Encoded protein: CASSLVPGDTQYF.

The rearrangement links TRBV6-5 to TRBJ2-1, with 11 bases aligning to TRBD2. CDR3 length equals 15 residues. J lost 5 bases, V lost 7 bases, and 7 bases had no gene match. The germline gives CDR1 MNHEY, CDR2 SVGAGI. CDR3 in amino acids: CASNPTSGVNNEQFF. CDR3 DNA: TGTGCCAGCAACCCGACTAGCGGGGTTAACAATGAGCAGTTCTTC.

The rearrangement uses TRBV9 and TRBJ1-2, with TRBD1 identical over 9 bases. The CDR3 extends over 16 amino acids. Germline assignment: CDR1 SGDLS and CDR2 YYNGEE. V trimming: 5 bases; J trimming: 6 bases; junction bases outside the gene matches: 14. In DNA form, the CDR3 reads TGTGCCAGCAGTTACCCGGGACAGGGAGGGTGGGATGGCTACACCTTC. Its protein is CASSYPGQGGWDGYTF.

The chain recombines TRBV5-6 with TRBJ2-7; D is uncertain. The V gene's germline CDR1 is SGHDT and CDR2 YYEEEE. The CDR3 totals 13 residues. The V gene lost 4 bases and the J gene lost 6 bases, with 14 bases spanning the gap. In DNA form, the CDR3 reads TGTGCCAGCAGCCGTCAAAGTTGGGGCGAGCAGTACTTC. It is translated as CASSRQSWGEQYF.

This chain links TRBV28 with TRBJ2-1, with D hard to call. Looked up from germline, CDR1 is MDHEN and CDR2 is SYDVKM. CDR3 length: 17 amino acids. V shed 6 bases and J shed 2 bases, with 20 bases lying between them. The CDR3 here is CASSYPLVKQPYNEQFF. The DNA of the CDR3 is TGTGCCAGCAGCTACCCCCTAGTGAAACAACCCTACAATGAGCAGTTCTTC.

DNA for the CDR3: TGTGCCAGCAGCTTTTTGCGGGAGGTTACCTACGAGCAGTACTTC. It yields the protein CASSFLREVTYEQYF. The chain combines TRBV11-2 with TRBJ2-7; TRBD2 aligns across 8 bases. The CDR3 extends over 15 amino acids. The germline V gene encodes CDR1 SGHAT and CDR2 FQNNGV. The junction had 6 bases not matched to a gene; V was cut back by 3 bases and J by 2 bases.

The chain employs TRBV7-2 and TRBJ2-7; D unclear. Germline CDR1 is SGHTA and CDR2 is FQGNSA. The V end lost 4 bases, the J end lost 3 bases, and 13 bases lay between the germline ends. There are 14 residues in the CDR3. The CDR3 DNA follows: TGTGCCAGCAGCTCCACAATCCTAGTCTACGAGCAGTACTTC. It encodes CASSSTILVYEQYF.

This clone was observed a few times. This chain links TRBV19 with TRBJ2-1; D is perhaps TRBD1 or TRBD2 (6 bases each). This CDR3 has 14 amino acids. With 6 bases removed from V and 5 bases from J, the gap between germline ends came to 14 bases. Germline assignment: CDR1 LNHDA and CDR2 SQIVND (reference sequence). The CDR3, as DNA: TGTGCCAGTAGCTTGATGGGGGGCCACAATGAGCAGTTCTTC. This sequence encodes CASSLMGGHNEQFF.

This rearrangement joins TRBV7-3 to TRBJ2-1; TRBD2 agrees at 9 bases. V dropped 5 bases and J dropped 13; count of bases not matched to a gene: 18. Germline V gene data show CDR1 as SGHTA and CDR2 as FQGTGA. The CDR3 consists of 16 residues. The CDR3 nucleotides read TGTGCCAGCAGCCCCCAGAAGGGCGGGAGGGCGGTCGGACAGTTCTTC. Translating gives CASSPQKGGRAVGQFF.

The chain recombines TRBV7-2 with TRBJ2-7, with 9 nucleotides matching TRBD1. Trimming cost V 6 bases and J 1 base; bases outside gene matches: 7. The germline CDR1 and CDR2 sequences are SGHTA and FQGNSA. This CDR3 has 15 amino acids. CDR3 region: CASRPGTGPSYEQYF. As DNA, the CDR3 is TGTGCCAGCAGACCTGGGACAGGGCCTTCCTACGAGCAGTACTTC.

This clone was recorded a few times. V gene TRBV27 combines with J gene TRBJ2-7; 7 bases fit TRBD1. The V segment lost 2 bases and the J segment 2 bases; nucleotides outside the gene matches: 6. Germline V CDR1 and CDR2: MNHEY, SMNVEV (reference sequence). CDR3 length equals 15 residues. Here the CDR3 reads CASSLVDRHPYEQYF. CDR3 in DNA: TGTGCCAGCAGTTTAGTGGACAGGCATCCCTACGAGCAGTACTTC.

The rearrangement links TRBV5-1 to TRBJ2-7, with 7 bases aligning to TRBD1. Trimming cost V 4 bases and J 7 bases; bases outside gene matches: 8. The germline V gene has CDR1 SGHRS and CDR2 YFSETQ. The CDR3 loop spans 13 amino acids. For the CDR3, the DNA is TGCGCCAGCAGCCCCGGGACAGCTTTTGAGCAGTACTTC. It encodes CASSPGTAFEQYF.

The V gene is TRBV9, the J gene TRBJ2-1; 9 positions agree with TRBD2. Germline V gene data show CDR1 as SGDLS and CDR2 as YYNGEE. Trimming at V came to 3 bases and at J to 4 bases, leaving 8 bases not matched to a gene. This CDR3 contains 16 residues. DNA for the CDR3: TGTGCCAGCAGCGATTTTAGCGGGGGCCTATACAATGAGCAGTTCTTC. It is translated as CASSDFSGGLYNEQFF.